This T cell receptor beta chain came from a study of blood T cell repertoires in COVID-19. Produced via immunoSEQ multiplex PCR; TCRdb's table is partial and in-frame only. The sample comprises approximately 270,000 clones, approximately 86% of which are singletons, and 0.85% to 1% rests with the top ten. This CDR3 region has 16 residues. CDR1 and CDR2 from the germline V gene are KGHSH and LQKENI. J lost 0 bases, V lost 5 bases, and 10 bases had no gene match. The V and J genes are TRBV18 and TRBJ2-7, with 7 bases aligning to TRBD2. The origin of this receptor is a human donor with COVID-19, enrolled during active disease. The donor label of this sample is uncertain. Sequencing was done on a sample of peripheral blood. The DNA of the CDR3 is TGTGCCAGCTCATGGGGGGGGACGGCCAGCTCCTACGAGCAGTACTTC. Its translation: CASSWGGTASSYEQYF.